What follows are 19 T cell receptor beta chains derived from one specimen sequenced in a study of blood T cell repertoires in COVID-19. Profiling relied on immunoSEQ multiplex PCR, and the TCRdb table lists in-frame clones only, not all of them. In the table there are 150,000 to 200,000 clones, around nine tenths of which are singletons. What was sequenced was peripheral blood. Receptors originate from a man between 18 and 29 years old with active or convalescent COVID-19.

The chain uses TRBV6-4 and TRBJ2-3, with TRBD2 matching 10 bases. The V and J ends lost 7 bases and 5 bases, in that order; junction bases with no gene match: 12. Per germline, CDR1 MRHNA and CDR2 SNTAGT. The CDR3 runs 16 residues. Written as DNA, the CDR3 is TGTGCCAGCATGAAAACTAGCGGGGACTCGGGAGATACGCAGTATTTT. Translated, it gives CASMKTSGDSGDTQYF.

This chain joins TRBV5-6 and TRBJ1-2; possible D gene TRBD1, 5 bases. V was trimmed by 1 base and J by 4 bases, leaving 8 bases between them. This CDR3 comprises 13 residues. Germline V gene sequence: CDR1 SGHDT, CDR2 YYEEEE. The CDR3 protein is CASSLTGSYGYTF. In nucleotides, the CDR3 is TGTGCCAGCAGCTTGACAGGTTCCTATGGCTACACCTTC.

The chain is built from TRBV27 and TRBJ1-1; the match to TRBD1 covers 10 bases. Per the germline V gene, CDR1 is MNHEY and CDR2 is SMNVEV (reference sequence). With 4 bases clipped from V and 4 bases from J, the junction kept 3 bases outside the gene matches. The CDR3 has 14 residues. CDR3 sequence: CASSWDRGVTEAFF. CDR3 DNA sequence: TGTGCCAGCAGTTGGGACAGGGGTGTCACTGAAGCTTTCTTT.

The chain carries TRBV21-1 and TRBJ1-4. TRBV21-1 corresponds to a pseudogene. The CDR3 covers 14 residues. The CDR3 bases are TGTGCCAGCAGCAAAGTAGGGAGTAATGAAAAACTGTTTTTT. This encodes CASSKVGSNEKLFF.

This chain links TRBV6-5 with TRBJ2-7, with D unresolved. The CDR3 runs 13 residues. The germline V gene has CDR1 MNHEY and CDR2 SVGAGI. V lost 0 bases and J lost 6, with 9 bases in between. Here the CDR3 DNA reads TGTGCCAGCAGTTACTCGAGCTCTTCCGAGCAGTACGTC. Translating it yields CASSYSSSSEQYV.

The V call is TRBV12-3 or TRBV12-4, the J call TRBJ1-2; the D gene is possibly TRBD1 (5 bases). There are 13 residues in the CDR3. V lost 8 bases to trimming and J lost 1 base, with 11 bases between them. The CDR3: CASSGGINYGYTF. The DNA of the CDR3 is TGTGCCAGCTCTGGGGGGATTAACTATGGCTACACCTTC.

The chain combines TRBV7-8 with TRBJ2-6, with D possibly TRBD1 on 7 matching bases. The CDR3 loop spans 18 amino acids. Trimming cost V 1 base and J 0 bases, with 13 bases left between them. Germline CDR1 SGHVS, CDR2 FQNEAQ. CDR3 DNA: TGTGCCAGCAGCTTAGGTGGAGGGGGCGCCTCTGGGGCCAACGTCCTGACTTTC. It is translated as CASSLGGGGASGANVLTF. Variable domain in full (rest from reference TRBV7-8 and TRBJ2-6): GAGVSQSPRYKVAKRGQDVALRCDPISGHVSLFWYQQALGQGPEFLTYFQNEAQLDKSGLPSDRFFAERPEGSVSTLKIQRTQQEDSAVYLCASSLGGGGASGANVLTFGAGSRLTVL.

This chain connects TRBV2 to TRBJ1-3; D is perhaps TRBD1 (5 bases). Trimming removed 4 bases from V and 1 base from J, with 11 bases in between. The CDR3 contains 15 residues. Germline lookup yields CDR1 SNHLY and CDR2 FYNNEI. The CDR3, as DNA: TGTGCCAGCAGTGGGGGCAGGGCGTCTGGAAACACCATATATTTT. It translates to CASSGGRASGNTIYF.

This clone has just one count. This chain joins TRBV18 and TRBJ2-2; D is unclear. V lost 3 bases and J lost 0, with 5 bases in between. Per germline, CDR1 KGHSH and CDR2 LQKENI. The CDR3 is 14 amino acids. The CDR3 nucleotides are TGTGCCAGCTCACCGTTCACGAACACCGGGGAGCTGTTTTTT. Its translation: CASSPFTNTGELFF.

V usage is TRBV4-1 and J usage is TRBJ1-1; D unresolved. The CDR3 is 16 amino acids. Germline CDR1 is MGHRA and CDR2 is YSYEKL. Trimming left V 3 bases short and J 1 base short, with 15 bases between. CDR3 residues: CASSQPFFDKNTEAFF. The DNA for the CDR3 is TGCGCCAGCAGCCAGCCCTTCTTCGACAAGAACACTGAAGCTTTCTTT.

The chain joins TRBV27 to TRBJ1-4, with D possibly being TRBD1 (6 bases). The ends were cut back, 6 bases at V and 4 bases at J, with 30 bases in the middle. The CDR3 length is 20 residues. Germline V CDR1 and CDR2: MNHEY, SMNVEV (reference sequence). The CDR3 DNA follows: TGTGCCAGCAGCAAAAACCTGGGCGGGGGCGCCTTATCGGTTAATGAAAAACTGTTTTTT. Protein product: CASSKNLGGGALSVNEKLFF.

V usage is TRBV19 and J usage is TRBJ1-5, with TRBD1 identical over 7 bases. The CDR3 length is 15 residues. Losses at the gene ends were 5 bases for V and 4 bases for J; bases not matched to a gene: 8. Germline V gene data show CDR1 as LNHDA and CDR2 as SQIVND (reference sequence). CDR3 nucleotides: TGTGCCAGTAGTCACTCCGGGACAGCGAATCAGCCCCAGCATTTT. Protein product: CASSHSGTANQPQHF. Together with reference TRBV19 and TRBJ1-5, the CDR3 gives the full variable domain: DGGITQSPKYLFRKEGQNVTLSCEQNLNHDAMYWYRQDPGQGLRLIYYSQIVNDFQKGDIAEGYSVSREKKESFPLTVTSAQKNPTAFYLCASSHSGTANQPQHFGDGTRLSIL.

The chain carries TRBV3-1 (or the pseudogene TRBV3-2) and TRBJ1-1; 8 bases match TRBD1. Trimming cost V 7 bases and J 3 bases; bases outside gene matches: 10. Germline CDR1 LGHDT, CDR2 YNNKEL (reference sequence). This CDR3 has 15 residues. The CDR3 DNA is TGTGCCAGCAACTCGGCAGGGACAGGCCACACTGAAGCTTTCTTT. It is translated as CASNSAGTGHTEAFF.

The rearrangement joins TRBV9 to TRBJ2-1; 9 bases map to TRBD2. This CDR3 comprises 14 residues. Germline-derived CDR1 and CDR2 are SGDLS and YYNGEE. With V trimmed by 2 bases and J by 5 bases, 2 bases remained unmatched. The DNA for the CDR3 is TGTGCCAGCAGCGTCGGACTAGCGAACAATGAGCAGTTCTTC. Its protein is CASSVGLANNEQFF.

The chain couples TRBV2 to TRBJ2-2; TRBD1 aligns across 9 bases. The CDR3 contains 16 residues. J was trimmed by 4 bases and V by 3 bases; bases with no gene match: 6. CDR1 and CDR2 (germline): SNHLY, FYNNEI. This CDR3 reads CASSDPGQGTTGELFF. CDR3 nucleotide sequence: TGTGCCAGCAGTGATCCAGGACAGGGGACCACCGGGGAGCTGTTTTTT.

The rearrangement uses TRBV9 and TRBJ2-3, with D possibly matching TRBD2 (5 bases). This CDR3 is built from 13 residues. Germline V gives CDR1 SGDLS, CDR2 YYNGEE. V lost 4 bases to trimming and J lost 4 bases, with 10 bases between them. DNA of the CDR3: TGTGCCAGCAGCATCTACGGGGCAGATACGCAGTATTTT. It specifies CASSIYGADTQYF.

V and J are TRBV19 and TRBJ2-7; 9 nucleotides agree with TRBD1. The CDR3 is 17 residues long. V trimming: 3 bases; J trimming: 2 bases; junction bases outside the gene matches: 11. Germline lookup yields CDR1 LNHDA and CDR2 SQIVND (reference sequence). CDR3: CASSMGGQGLLAYEQYV. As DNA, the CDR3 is TGTGCCAGTAGTATGGGGGGACAGGGTCTTCTTGCCTACGAGCAGTACGTC.

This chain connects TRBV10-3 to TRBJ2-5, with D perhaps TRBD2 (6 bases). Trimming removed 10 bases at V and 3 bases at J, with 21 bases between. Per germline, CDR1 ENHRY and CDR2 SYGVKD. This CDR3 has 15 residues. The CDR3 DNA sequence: TGTGCCACCCATTTCCGGCTACTAGCCAAAGAGACCCAGTACTTC. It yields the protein CATHFRLLAKETQYF.

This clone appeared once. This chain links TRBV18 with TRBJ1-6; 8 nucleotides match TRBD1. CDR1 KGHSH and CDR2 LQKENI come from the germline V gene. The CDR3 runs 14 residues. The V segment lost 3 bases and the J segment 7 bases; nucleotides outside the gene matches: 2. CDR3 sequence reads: CASSPTGGNSPLHF. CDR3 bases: TGTGCCAGCTCACCCACAGGGGGAAATTCACCCCTCCACTTT.